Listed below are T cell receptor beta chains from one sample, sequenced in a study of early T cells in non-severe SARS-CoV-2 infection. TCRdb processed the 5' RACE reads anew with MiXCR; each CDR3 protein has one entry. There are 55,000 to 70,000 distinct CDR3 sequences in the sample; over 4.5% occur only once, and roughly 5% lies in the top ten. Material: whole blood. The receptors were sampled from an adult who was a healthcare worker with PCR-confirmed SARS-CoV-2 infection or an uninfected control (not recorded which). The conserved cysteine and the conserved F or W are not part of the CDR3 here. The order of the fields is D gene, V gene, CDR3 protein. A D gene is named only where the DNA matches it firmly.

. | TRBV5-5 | ASSRNIQEWLF
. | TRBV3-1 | ASSQGPTYEQY
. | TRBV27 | ASRNRAAMNTEAF
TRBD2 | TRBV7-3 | ASSPKTSGGARFSGELF
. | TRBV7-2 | ASSLSAAPLDEQF
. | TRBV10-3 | AISDSGRNYGYT
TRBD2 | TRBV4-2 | ASSQSVVAGSEQY
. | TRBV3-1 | ASSQDSAYVLDTQY
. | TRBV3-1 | ASRQGGGTDTQY
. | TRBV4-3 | ASSQGKNTEAF
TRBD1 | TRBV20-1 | SATPTGLAKNIQY
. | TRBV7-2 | ASSLLGRGEDTGELF
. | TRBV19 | ASSGRNNSPLH
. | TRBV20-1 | SARDLVRGRNSYGYT
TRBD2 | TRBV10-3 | AIGEERESYNEQF
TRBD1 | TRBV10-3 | AISRQGESTEAF
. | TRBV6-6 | ASSYELADTQY
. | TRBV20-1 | SAPDTLVTDTQY
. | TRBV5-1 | ASGTQNSGANVLT
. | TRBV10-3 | AISSVSIGANEKLF
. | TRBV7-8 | ASSLVWGSEEQY
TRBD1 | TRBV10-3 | AISASTGDQETQY
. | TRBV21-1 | ASSKYYRGADQPQH
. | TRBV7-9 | ASSSFRGFNYGYT
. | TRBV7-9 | ASSLAAVNTEAF
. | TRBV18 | ASSPGNGNTIY
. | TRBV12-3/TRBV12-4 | ASSYRGDYGYT
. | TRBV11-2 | ASSPQGTNTEAF
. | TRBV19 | ASFRSHNTGELF
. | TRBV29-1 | SVDRGQGEKLF
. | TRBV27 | ASSPLDRHNQPQH
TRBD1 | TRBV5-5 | ASSVTGFEKLF
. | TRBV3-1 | ASSPTGQTTSYEQY
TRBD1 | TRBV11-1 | ASSGDRGVTDTQY
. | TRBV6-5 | ASSRGSNNQETQY
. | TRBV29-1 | SVEGRSTDTQY
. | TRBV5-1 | ASSLDGRSTEAF